This TCR beta chain was sequenced during a study of T cell responses to AZD1222 COVID-19 vaccine. The V gene's germline CDR1 is MRHNA and CDR2 SNTAGT. V lost 3 bases and J lost 3, with 11 bases in between. This CDR3 region has 15 residues. Produced via immunoSEQ multiplex PCR; TCRdb's table is partial and in-frame only. The repertoire includes roughly 180,000 clones, around 93% of them detected once, and 7.5% to 10% sits in the top ten. The chain carries TRBV6-4 and TRBJ2-2; D is unresolved. The TCR was taken from an adult in good health. This material consisted of peripheral blood, taken on day 0 of AZD1222 vaccination. This CDR3 reads CASSERGEDTGELFF. The DNA of the CDR3 is TGTGCCAGCAGTGAGAGAGGAGAGGACACCGGGGAGCTGTTTTTT.